The next 26 T cell receptor beta chains were all read from a single sample in a study of human T cells and chemical hapten exposure. In TCRdb, the RACE reads were re-called with MiXCR into one record per CDR3 protein. Of under 200,000 distinct CDR3 sequences in the sample, about 30% were seen once. Documented time point: patch test 3, about 24 weeks after DPC sensitization. The treatment was: therapeutic diphenylcyclopropenone sensitization with weekly scalp DPC. The specimen comprised whole blood, sampled in connection with sensitization to the hapten diphenylcyclopropenone (DPC). Receptors were obtained from a woman aged 18-29 years with alopecia areata. Some clones in this sample may be carry-over from other donors' samples.

In its sample, this clonotype was seen a few times. V and J are TRBV7-6 and TRBJ2-1, with TRBD2 matching 10 bases. CDR3 size: 15 residues. Unmatched junction bases numbered 9, after V lost 1 base and J lost 12 bases. The germline V gene encodes CDR1 SGHVS and CDR2 FNYEAQ. The CDR3 reads CASSLVSTSGTGQFF. The CDR3, as DNA: TGTGCCAGCAGCTTAGTCTCTACTAGCGGGACGGGGCAGTTCTTC. Based on the CDR3 plus reference TRBV7-6 and TRBJ2-1, the full variable domain is GAGVSQSPRYKVTKRGQDVALRCDPISGHVSLYWYRQALGQGPEFLTYFNYEAQQDKSGLPNDRFSAERPEGSISTLTIQRTEQRDSAMYRCASSLVSTSGTGQFFGPGTRLTVL.

This clonotype has just a few counts. The chain carries TRBV27 and TRBJ2-7; 7 bases align to TRBD2. The CDR3 spans 14 residues. CDR1 is MNHEY, CDR2 SMNVEV, per germline (reference sequence). Germline trimming cut 3 bases from V and 7 bases from J; bases unmatched to any gene: 9. The CDR3 nucleotides are TGTGCCAGCAGTTTGGTTCGCGGGGGAGGGGAGCAGTACTTC. Translating gives CASSLVRGGGEQYF.

The CDR3 is CASSIGGLRSYNEQFF. CDR3 coding DNA: TGTGCCAGTAGTATAGGGGGACTCAGAAGTTACAATGAGCAGTTCTTC. The V gene is TRBV19, the J gene TRBJ2-1; tentative D call: TRBD2 (6 bases). The germline V gene has CDR1 LNHDA and CDR2 SQIVND (reference sequence). This CDR3 has 16 amino acids. The ends were cut back, 1 base at V and 4 bases at J, with 14 bases in the middle.

The chain carries TRBV7-2 and TRBJ2-7; no clear D. Germline values: CDR1 SGHTA, CDR2 FQGNSA. This CDR3 spans 16 amino acids. V lost 5 bases and J 1 base, leaving 18 bases between the germline ends. CDR3 sequence: CASSIRTLPASYEQYF. DNA of the CDR3: TGTGCCAGCAGCATAAGGACCCTCCCCGCTTCCTACGAGCAGTACTTC.

The table lists this clonotype with a few counts. The chain employs TRBV6-2 or TRBV6-3 and TRBJ2-7; no clear D. The CDR3 has 13 residues. Germline values: CDR1 MNHEY, CDR2 SVGEGT. With 6 bases removed from V and 5 bases from J, the gap between germline ends came to 14 bases. Written as DNA, the CDR3 is TGTGCCAGCAGCTGGAACTCTCGGGACGAGCAGTACTTC. This gives the protein CASSWNSRDEQYF.

This clonotype occurred a few times. The rearrangement links TRBV4-1 to TRBJ2-1; 9 nucleotides align to TRBD2. Germline V CDR1 and CDR2: MGHRA, YSYEKL. The CDR3 runs 15 residues. V lost 1 base to trimming and J lost 10 bases; unmatched junction nucleotides: 8. The CDR3 DNA follows: TGCGCCAGCAGCCAAGTCCGGACTAGCGCCCGCGAGCAGTTCTTC. Amino acids: CASSQVRTSAREQFF.

Many counts were recorded for this clonotype. V usage is TRBV19 and J usage is TRBJ1-2, with 7 positions matching TRBD1. The trim removed 10 bases at V and 4 bases at J, leaving 15 bases unmatched. This CDR3 is 15 amino acids long. CDR1 is LNHDA, CDR2 SQIVND, per germline (reference sequence). CDR3: CATYRDRAPSYGYTF. CDR3 nucleotide sequence: TGTGCCACGTACCGGGACAGAGCTCCCTCCTATGGCTACACCTTC. The variable domain in full, completed from reference TRBV19 and TRBJ1-2, reads DGGITQSPKYLFRKEGQNVTLSCEQNLNHDAMYWYRQDPGQGLRLIYYSQIVNDFQKGDIAEGYSVSREKKESFPLTVTSAQKNPTAFYLCATYRDRAPSYGYTFGSGTRLTVV.

The rearrangement links TRBV5-1 to TRBJ1-1; D gene uncertain. V lost 0 bases to trimming and J lost 3 bases, with 12 bases between them. The CDR3 sequence is 15 residues long. The germline CDR1 and CDR2 sequences are SGHRS and YFSETQ. The CDR3 protein is CASSLVRARDTEAFF. Written as DNA, the CDR3 is TGCGCCAGCAGCTTGGTACGGGCGAGAGACACTGAAGCTTTCTTT.

The rearrangement links TRBV9 to TRBJ2-5; D gene ambiguous. Trimming took 0 bases from V and 5 from J, leaving 8 bases between them. This CDR3 is 13 amino acids long. Germline loops: CDR1 SGDLS, CDR2 YYNGEE. DNA of the CDR3: TGTGCCAGCAGCGTAGAGCAGGAGGAGACCCAGTACTTC. Translated: CASSVEQEETQYF. Full variable domain (rest looked up from reference TRBV9 and TRBJ2-5): DSGVTQTPKHLITATGQRVTLRCSPRSGDLSVYWYQQSLDQGLQFLIQYYNGEERAKGNILERFSAQQFPDLHSELNLSSLELGDSALYFCASSVEQEETQYFGPGTRLLVL.

The chain uses TRBV4-1 and TRBJ1-6, with D possibly matching TRBD1 (5 bases). CDR3 length: 15 amino acids. Trimming took 1 base from V and 8 from J, leaving 12 bases between them. Germline values: CDR1 MGHRA, CDR2 YSYEKL. The CDR3, as DNA: TGCGCCAGCAGCCAAGTATACGTGGGGGATTCACCCCTCCACTTT. Its translation is CASSQVYVGDSPLHF.

This clonotype was observed a few times. The chain is built from TRBV9 and TRBJ1-2, with D maybe TRBD1 (5 bases). This CDR3 is built from 12 residues. Trimming cost V 0 bases and J 9 bases, with 9 bases left between them. The germline CDR1 and CDR2 sequences are SGDLS and YYNGEE. The CDR3 bases are TGTGCCAGCAGCGTAGGAGCAGGGAGCTACACCTTC. Protein product: CASSVGAGSYTF.

The chain joins TRBV7-2 to TRBJ2-5; D may be TRBD1 (6 bases). Trimming left V 0 bases short and J 5 bases short, with 13 bases between. The CDR3 sequence is 15 residues long. The V gene's germline CDR1 is SGHTA and CDR2 FQGNSA. CDR3 sequence reads: CASSLAGSGVETQYF. The CDR3 region has the DNA TGTGCCAGCAGCTTAGCAGGATCAGGGGTGGAGACCCAGTACTTC.

This clonotype has more than one count but fewer than ten. This chain joins TRBV24-1 and TRBJ2-3; D ambiguous. Trimming left V 3 bases short and J 4 bases short, with 4 bases between. Germline V gives CDR1 KGHDR, CDR2 SFDVKD. The CDR3 contains 12 residues. CDR3 bases: TGTGCCACCAGTGATGGTCCAGATACGCAGTATTTT. Amino acids: CATSDGPDTQYF.

The sample holds one count of this clonotype. The CDR3 region is CASSWRQALDTEAFF. The CDR3 DNA is TGTGCCAGCAGTTGGCGACAGGCGTTGGACACTGAAGCTTTCTTT. The chain couples TRBV6-2 or TRBV6-3 to TRBJ1-1, with a weak D call TRBD1 (6 bases). V lost 4 bases and J lost 3, with 15 bases in between. The CDR3 has 15 amino acids. Germline loops: CDR1 MNHEY, CDR2 SVGEGT.

This clonotype occurred a few times. This chain joins TRBV4-3 and TRBJ2-3, with 9 positions matching TRBD2. This CDR3 has 16 residues. Germline CDR1 reads LGHNA; CDR2 reads YSLEER. The trim removed 0 bases at V and 3 bases at J, leaving 4 bases unmatched. The DNA of the CDR3 is TGCGCCAGCAGCCAAGAGGCGCGGGGGGGAACAGATACGCAGTATTTT. Protein: CASSQEARGGTDTQYF.

This clonotype was counted a few times. The chain recombines TRBV29-1 with TRBJ1-2; perhaps TRBD1 as D (5 bases). CDR3 length equals 15 residues. Per germline, CDR1 SQVTM and CDR2 ANQGSEA. V lost 7 bases to trimming and J lost 2 bases, with 20 bases between them. CDR3 amino acids: CSASKGTLGNYGYTF. CDR3 coding DNA: TGCAGCGCCTCTAAAGGGACGCTGGGGAACTATGGCTACACCTTC.

The V gene is TRBV6-5, the J gene TRBJ2-1; 9 bases match TRBD1. The CDR3 consists of 17 residues. CDR1 MNHEY and CDR2 SVGAGI come from the germline V gene. The junction had 6 bases not matched to a gene; V was cut back by 2 bases and J by 1 base. The CDR3, as DNA: TGTGCCAGCAGTTACGGACCCGGGACAGGGTCCTACAATGAGCAGTTCTTC. Translating it yields CASSYGPGTGSYNEQFF.

This clonotype was recorded a few times. The chain carries TRBV5-1 and TRBJ2-7; D is uncertain. Trimming took 0 bases from V and 6 from J, leaving 7 bases between them. The V gene's germline CDR1 is SGHRS and CDR2 YFSETQ. The CDR3 spans 12 residues. This CDR3 reads CASSLETREQYF. As DNA, the CDR3 is TGCGCCAGCAGCTTGGAGACGCGCGAGCAGTACTTC.

The rearrangement links TRBV27 to TRBJ1-5; a weak D match, TRBD1 (5 bases). Germline values: CDR1 MNHEY, CDR2 SMNVEV (reference sequence). The CDR3 runs to 15 residues. V lost 4 bases and J lost 4, with 14 bases in between. This CDR3 is CASSWVAGRNQPQHF. The CDR3 DNA follows: TGTGCCAGCAGTTGGGTGGCAGGGCGTAATCAGCCCCAGCATTTT.

The gene calls are TRBV7-9 and TRBJ2-2; D may correspond to TRBD1 or TRBD2 (5 bases each). The CDR3 loop spans 15 amino acids. V lost 3 bases to trimming and J lost 0 bases, with 8 bases between them. The germline V gene encodes CDR1 SEHNR and CDR2 FQNEAQ (reference sequence). The CDR3 DNA sequence: TGTGCCAGCAGCTTGGGACGACCGAACACCGGGGAGCTGTTTTTT. As protein: CASSLGRPNTGELFF.

The chain carries TRBV25-1 and TRBJ1-1, with 10 positions matching TRBD1. V shed 1 base and J 13 bases; nucleotides not matched to a gene: 9. The CDR3 has 14 residues. CDR1 and CDR2 (germline): MGHDK, SYGVNS. The CDR3, as DNA: TGTGCCAGCAGTGAATTGGGGGGACAGGGGAAGGTTTTCTTT. It encodes CASSELGGQGKVFF.

In this sample, this clonotype turned up a few times. The chain links TRBV5-1 to TRBJ1-1; D perhaps matches TRBD1 (6 bases). The CDR3 is 15 residues long. CDR1 is SGHRS, CDR2 YFSETQ, per germline. V was shortened by 1 base and J by 0 bases, with 10 bases between the two germline ends. This CDR3 is CASSLSRTVNTEAFF. The CDR3, as DNA: TGCGCCAGCAGCTTGAGTCGGACAGTGAACACTGAAGCTTTCTTT.

The J gene is TRBJ1-6, the V gene TRBV28, with unresolved D. The CDR3 consists of 11 residues. CDR1 and CDR2 (germline): MDHEN, SYDVKM. Trimming took off 5 bases at V and 11 bases at J, with 7 bases between the two ends. CDR3 loop: CASSLAPPLHF. The DNA of the CDR3 is TGTGCCAGCAGTCTAGCCCCACCCCTCCACTTT.

The chain combines TRBV9 with TRBJ2-3, with 12 bases that match TRBD2. The V gene end was trimmed by 3 bases and the J gene end by 3 bases; junction bases not matched to a gene: 5. CDR1 and CDR2 (germline): SGDLS, YYNGEE. The CDR3 is 16 residues long. The CDR3 protein is CASSDGLAGRTDTQYF. Written as DNA, the CDR3 is TGTGCCAGCAGCGACGGACTAGCGGGGAGAACAGATACGCAGTATTTT.

This clonotype was recorded a few times. The genes are TRBV5-1 and TRBJ1-4; D is possibly TRBD1 (5 bases). The CDR3 has 12 amino acids. V dropped 5 bases and J dropped 5 bases, with 7 bases sitting between them. Germline V CDR1 and CDR2: SGHRS, YFSETQ. CDR3: CASRGENEKLFF. For the CDR3, the DNA is TGCGCCAGCAGGGGGGAGAATGAAAAACTGTTTTTT. The full variable domain, in which reference TRBV5-1 and TRBJ1-4 provide the parts outside the CDR3, is KAGVTQTPRYLIKTRGQQVTLSCSPISGHRSVSWYQQTPGQGLQFLFEYFSETQRNKGNFPGRFSGRQFSNSRSEMNVSTLELGDSALYLCASRGENEKLFFGSGTQLSVL.

The rearrangement uses TRBV20-1 and TRBJ1-1, with no clear D. The CDR3 extends over 14 amino acids. The V gene's germline CDR1 is DFQATT and CDR2 SNEGSKA (reference sequence). Trimming took 4 bases from V and 6 from J, leaving 18 bases between them. CDR3 residues: CSATRSRAKSEAFF. The CDR3 coding sequence is TGCAGTGCTACCCGAAGTCGGGCTAAGTCTGAAGCTTTCTTT.